These T cell receptor beta chains were read from a single sample in a study of blood T cells in healthy people across ages. TCRdb re-called the 5' RACE reads with MiXCR, one entry per CDR3 protein. In the table there are 1.5 million to 2 million distinct CDR3 sequences, roughly 32% of which are singletons. Sequencing was performed on blood. Receptors were obtained from a woman in her thirties in good health. CDR3s include the opening cysteine and the closing phenylalanine or tryptophan. D genes are given only for firm matches. Clone sizes are given selectively: once, few, many, or a class where the clone is expanded.

TRBV12-3/TRBV12-4	TRBJ1-2	.	.	TGTGCCAGCAGTTTTAGAGGGACCTATGGCTACACCTTC	CASSFRGTYGYTF
TRBV4-1	TRBJ1-3	.	.	TGCGCCAGCAGCCAAGGGGGCAGCTCTGGAAACACCATATATTTT	CASSQGGSSGNTIYF
TRBV7-9	TRBJ2-2	few	.	TGTGCCAGCAGCGGGGGGCTTCTCTACACCGGGGAGCTGTTTTTT	CASSGGLLYTGELFF
TRBV11-2	TRBJ1-2	.	.	TGTGCCAGCAGCCCTTCGATGCGAGGGGAGGGCTACACCTTC	CASSPSMRGEGYTF
TRBV3-1	TRBJ1-2	.	TRBD1	TGTGCCGGCAGCCAAGACAGGGGACTCGGGGGCTACACCTTC	CAGSQDRGLGGYTF
TRBV20-1	TRBJ2-1	few	.	TGCAGTGCTAGCTCCTCCTACAATGAGCAGTTCTTC	CSASSSYNEQFF
TRBV5-1	TRBJ2-7	few	TRBD1	TGCGCCAGCAGCTCCCACCCCCTCGACAGGGGGTACGAGCAGTACTTC	CASSSHPLDRGYEQYF
TRBV4-1	TRBJ2-5	.	TRBD1	TGCGCCAGCATGTCGCGGGACAGGGAAGAGACCCAGTACTTC	CASMSRDREETQYF
TRBV28	TRBJ2-4	many	.	TGTGCCAGCAGTTTTCTTGGGTCCTCCAGACGGAACATTCAGTACTTC	CASSFLGSSRRNIQYF
TRBV7-3	TRBJ2-3	.	.	TGTGCCAGCAGCAGGACCCCGAGTGGGTCAGATACGCAGTATTTT	CASSRTPSGSDTQYF
TRBV5-1	TRBJ2-7	.	TRBD1	TGCGCCAGCAGCCGGCAGGGTCAGGGGGACGAGCAGTACTTC	CASSRQGQGDEQYF
TRBV28	TRBJ2-1	.	.	TGTGCCAGCAGTTCCTGGGGTTCCCAGTCCTCGAATGAGCAGTTCTTC	CASSSWGSQSSNEQFF
TRBV15	TRBJ2-6	.	.	TGTGCCACCAGCAGCGACCCGACCGGTGGGGCCAACGTCCTGACTTTC	CATSSDPTGGANVLTF
TRBV6-5	TRBJ2-3	.	TRBD2	TGTGCCAGCAGGCCTGGGACTAGCGGACCAGATACGCAGTATTTT	CASRPGTSGPDTQYF
TRBV3-1	TRBJ2-5	few	.	TGTGCCAGCAGCCAAGCACGACTCGCAGATGAGCAGTACTTC	CASSQARLADEQYF
TRBV20-1	TRBJ1-4	.	.	TGCAGTGCTAGATGGGCCCGGAATGAAAAACTGTTTTTT	CSARWARNEKLFF
TRBV12-3/TRBV12-4	TRBJ1-2	many	.	TGTGCCAGCAGTCCGGGACCGCTCTACGGCTACACCTTC	CASSPGPLYGYTF
TRBV29-1	TRBJ1-2	few	.	TGCAGCGCCGACTGGGCCGGTAACTATGGCTACACCTTC	CSADWAGNYGYTF
TRBV27	TRBJ2-3	few	.	TGTGCCAGCAGTTTCGAAGTCCCTCTACTAGTCGCAGATACGCAGTATTTT	CASSFEVPLLVADTQYF
TRBV20-1	TRBJ1-4	.	TRBD1	TGCAGTGCAAAACGCCGGGACAGGACGCATACGGCCCCTCGGTTTGATAATGAAAAACTGTTTTTT	CSAKRRDRTHTAPRFDNEKLFF
TRBV27	TRBJ2-3	few	TRBD2	TGTGCCAGCAGGGCGGGAGTCATTTCTAGCACAGATACGCAGTATTTT	CASRAGVISSTDTQYF
TRBV5-1	TRBJ2-3	.	.	TGCGCCAGCAGCTCGGGCCCAACAGGGCCCGAGGGAGATACGCAGTATTTT	CASSSGPTGPEGDTQYF
TRBV29-1	TRBJ1-2	many	TRBD1	TGCAGCGTTGAGGGGACAGGGGCCCCTGGTGGCTACACCTTC	CSVEGTGAPGGYTF
TRBV11-2	TRBJ2-1	few	TRBD2	TGTGCCAGCAGCTCTCTAAAGGCTAGCGGCAGGATTGGTGAGCAGTTCTTC	CASSSLKASGRIGEQFF
TRBV7-8	TRBJ2-6	.	.	TGTGCCAGCAGCTCCGGACGGACCTCTGGGGCCAACGTCCTGACTTTC	CASSSGRTSGANVLTF
TRBV2	TRBJ2-3	.	.	TGTGCCAGCAGTGATGAGTGGATCCTCGCAGATACGCAGTATTTT	CASSDEWILADTQYF
TRBV4-1	TRBJ2-6	few	TRBD1	TGCGCCAGCAGCCAAACCCGGACAGGGGGATGGGGGGCCAACGTCCTGACTTTC	CASSQTRTGGWGANVLTF
TRBV28	TRBJ2-7	.	.	TGTGCCAGCACCAAGCCGGGGAGAGGGGAGCAGTACTTC	CASTKPGRGEQYF
TRBV9	TRBJ2-3	few	.	TGTGCCAGCAGCCAGCCCCTAGGCCGATCCGCGGGCAGCACAGATACGCAGTATTTT	CASSQPLGRSAGSTDTQYF
TRBV6-5	TRBJ2-7	.	TRBD1	TGTGCCAGCAGTCCCACGAACCGACAGGGCGAGCAGTACTTC	CASSPTNRQGEQYF
TRBV20-1	TRBJ2-5	.	TRBD2	TGCAGTGCGACCCGACTAGCGGGGGACCAAGAGACCCAGTACTTC	CSATRLAGDQETQYF
TRBV5-6	TRBJ2-7	many	TRBD1	TGTGCCAGCAGCTTCTCAACAGGGGGATGGCAGTACTTC	CASSFSTGGWQYF
TRBV7-9	TRBJ1-1	.	.	TGTGCCAGCAGCCTAGGACGAATTGGAGCTTTCTTT	CASSLGRIGAFF
TRBV15	TRBJ2-1	once	TRBD2	TGTGCCACCACCCCGAGGGCGGGAGGGCCCTATGAGCAGTTCTTC	CATTPRAGGPYEQFF
TRBV20-1	TRBJ2-1	.	TRBD2	TGCAGTGCTAGAGGGGGACTAGCGGTTTACAATGAGCAGTTCTTC	CSARGGLAVYNEQFF
TRBV29-1	TRBJ2-3	.	TRBD2	TGCAGCGACCTAGCGGACCGGACTAGCATAGATACGCAGTATTTT	CSDLADRTSIDTQYF
TRBV5-1	TRBJ2-1	many	.	TGCGCCAGCAGCTTGGTCAGGGATGAGCAGTTCTTC	CASSLVRDEQFF
TRBV29-1	TRBJ1-2	.	TRBD1	TGCAGCGTTGAGACGGACAGGGACGGCTACACCTTC	CSVETDRDGYTF
TRBV3-1	TRBJ2-7	.	TRBD2	TGTGCCAGCAGTTTTTCGATACTAGCGGGGGGACAATACGAGCAGTACTTC	CASSFSILAGGQYEQYF
TRBV4-1	TRBJ1-1	.	.	TGCGCCAGCAGCCAATGGGGGACAAACACTGAAGCTTTCTTT	CASSQWGTNTEAFF
TRBV16	TRBJ2-2	.	TRBD1	TGTGCCAGCAGCCAGACAGGGGGCGATATTTCCGGGGAGCTGTTTTTT	CASSQTGGDISGELFF
TRBV4-1	TRBJ1-1	once	.	TGCGCCAGCAGCCAAGATCAGATGCGTCAGGGAAGGAACACTGAAGCTTTCTTT	CASSQDQMRQGRNTEAFF
TRBV7-9	TRBJ2-4	many	.	TGTGCCAGCAGCTTGCATAGTTCTGCCAAAAACATTCAGTACTTC	CASSLHSSAKNIQYF
TRBV7-6	TRBJ1-1	few	.	TGTGCCAGCAGCGCCAGGGTCGGGACTGAAGCTTTCTTT	CASSARVGTEAFF
TRBV6-6	TRBJ1-4	.	TRBD1	TGTGCCAGCAGTTACTCCCTGACAGGGGAAAAACTGTTTTTT	CASSYSLTGEKLFF
TRBV10-2	TRBJ2-3	few	.	TGCGCCAGCTCACGCTCGGCCTTACCCACAGATACGCAGTATTTT	CASSRSALPTDTQYF
TRBV6-5	TRBJ2-5	.	.	TGTGCCAGCAGTCGACGGACGGCAAGGGGAGAGACCCAGTACTTC	CASSRRTARGETQYF
TRBV2	TRBJ2-4	.	TRBD1	TGTGCCAGCAAAGGAGACAGGGCGGCCAAAAACATTCAGTACTTC	CASKGDRAAKNIQYF
TRBV20-1	TRBJ1-5	.	.	TGCAGTGCTGTCCAAGCTGTGTCCCCTTTCGGGAATCAGCCCCAGCATTTT	CSAVQAVSPFGNQPQHF